The clone carrying this TCR beta chain was counted between two and nine times. These data are taken from a study of neurological immune-mediated disorders. TCRdb re-called the 5' RACE reads with MiXCR, one entry per CDR3 protein. The data contain about 71,000 distinct CDR3 sequences, roughly 10% of them singletons. Time point defined: longitudinal time-point 1 (baseline). The CDR3 has 14 residues. Per the germline V gene, CDR1 is SGHRS and CDR2 is YFSETQ. V shed 3 bases and J 4 bases; nucleotides not matched to a gene: 2. This TCR was sampled from a man between 25 and 39 years old in good health. This chain uses TRBV5-1 with TRBJ2-1; 9 nucleotides align to TRBD1. The source material was PBMCs. In DNA form, the CDR3 reads TGCGCCAGCAGCTCGACAGGGGGGTACAATGAGCAGTTCTTC. It encodes CASSSTGGYNEQFF.